The 13 T cell receptor beta chains presented below share a single source sample, sequenced in a study of T cells in Graves' hyperthyroidism and ophthalmopathy (dated by TCRdb to between 2017 and 2020). Libraries were constructed by multiplex PCR. The run used an Illumina HiSeq 2000. The TCR beta CDR3 regions were amplified from the RNA transcripts. A first-round RT-PCR of the TCR CDR3 used the HTBI primer set with the Qiagen OneStep RT-PCR kit. Through fastp at Q25 and MiXCR, TCRdb rebuilt clones from the public reads, retaining in-frame beta chains. Every entry covers one CDR3 protein and lists the most common genes and DNA from its rows. The sample table lists 310,000 or so distinct CDR3 sequences, over 15% of them with a count of one. The ten largest clonotypes hold over 45% of the sample. The sample consisted of blood. The receptors here all came from an older woman with Graves' ophthalmopathy.

This clonotype appeared many times. The J gene is TRBJ1-1, the V gene TRBV20-1; possible D gene TRBD1, 6 bases. Per germline, CDR1 DFQATT and CDR2 SNEGSKA (reference sequence). The CDR3 covers 13 residues. The V gene lost 4 bases and the J gene lost 6 bases, with 15 bases spanning the gap. The CDR3 is CSAMSSGAAEAFF. The CDR3 region has the DNA TGCAGTGCTATGTCGTCAGGGGCCGCTGAAGCTTTCTTT.

In its sample, this clonotype was seen many times. The chain couples TRBV7-8 to TRBJ1-6; no reliable D call. CDR3 size: 12 residues. Germline V gives CDR1 SGHVS, CDR2 FQNEAQ. Between the trimmed V and J ends, which lost 5 bases and 6 bases, there was a span of 5 bases. The CDR3 region is CASSILNSPLHF. The CDR3 nucleotides are TGTGCCAGCAGCATCCTTAATTCACCCCTCCACTTT.

This clonotype was detected a few times. The rearrangement links TRBV28 to TRBJ1-4, with a tentative D call TRBD1 (5 bases). Germline assignment: CDR1 MDHEN and CDR2 SYDVKM. The V end was cut by 2 bases, the J end by 6 bases, with 7 bases between. This CDR3 region has 13 residues. Written as DNA, the CDR3 is TGTGCCAGCAGTTTAGTACAGGATGAAAAACTGTTTTTT. Its translation is CASSLVQDEKLFF.

This clonotype was detected many times. The DNA for the CDR3 is TGCAGTGCTAGTCGACTAGCGGGGGATGAGCAGTTCTTC. Protein: CSASRLAGDEQFF. The J gene is TRBJ2-1, the V gene TRBV20-1, with TRBD2 matching 12 bases. The germline gives CDR1 DFQATT, CDR2 SNEGSKA (reference sequence). V dropped 3 bases and J dropped 8; count of bases not matched to a gene: 2. This CDR3 has 13 residues.

This clonotype was detected ten times or more. This chain links TRBV7-6 with TRBJ2-3; D may be TRBD1 (6 bases). This CDR3 region has 16 residues. The germline V gene encodes CDR1 SGHVS and CDR2 FNYEAQ. The V end was cut by 1 base, the J end by 4 bases, with 15 bases between. The CDR3 bases are TGTGCCAGCAGCTTAGGCTGGACAGTAGGAGCAGATACGCAGTATTTT. Encoded protein: CASSLGWTVGADTQYF.

The CDR3 region is CASTGTRTLEQYF. The CDR3 DNA reads as TGTGCCAGCACCGGGACTAGGACTCTCGAGCAGTACTTC. This chain uses TRBV12-3 or TRBV12-4 with TRBJ2-7; TRBD2 matches at 8 bases. The CDR3 sequence is 13 residues long. The V gene end was trimmed by 7 bases and the J gene end by 6 bases; junction bases not matched to a gene: 8.

V gene TRBV4-3 combines with J gene TRBJ1-2; the D gene is possibly TRBD1 (5 bases). Between the trimmed V and J ends, which lost 3 bases and 5 bases, there was a span of 13 bases. The CDR3 covers 14 residues. Germline CDR1 and CDR2: LGHNA and YSLEER. In DNA form, the CDR3 reads TGCGCCAGCAGCCATGTAGGGAAGGGGTATGGCTACACCTTC. Protein product: CASSHVGKGYGYTF.

This clonotype was counted many times. The V gene is TRBV6-6, the J gene TRBJ2-7; D is undetermined. Trimming took 0 bases from V and 5 from J, leaving 11 bases between them. Germline CDR1 and CDR2: MNHNY and SVGAGI (reference sequence). The length of the CDR3 is 14 residues. The CDR3 loop is CASSYSVGIDEQYF. The CDR3 region has the DNA TGTGCCAGCAGTTACTCGGTGGGGATCGACGAGCAGTACTTC.

Ten or more counts support this clonotype. The V and J genes are TRBV7-6 and TRBJ2-5; 11 nucleotides agree with TRBD2. The J segment lost 3 bases and the V segment lost 4 bases, leaving 4 bases of the junction unmatched. This CDR3 contains 15 residues. Per the germline V gene, CDR1 is SGHVS and CDR2 is FNYEAQ. The CDR3 loop is CASSSIAGGKETQYF. CDR3 bases: TGTGCCAGCAGCTCGATAGCGGGAGGGAAAGAGACCCAGTACTTC.

The table lists this clonotype with many counts. The chain's CDR3 is CSARAHNRVNEQYF. In DNA form, the CDR3 reads TGCAGTGCTAGAGCTCACAACAGGGTTAACGAGCAGTACTTC. The rearrangement links TRBV20-1 to TRBJ2-7, with D perhaps TRBD1 (6 bases). The CDR3 length is 14 residues. The germline gives CDR1 DFQATT, CDR2 SNEGSKA (reference sequence). Trimming pared 1 base from V and 5 bases from J, leaving 15 bases between.

This clonotype was seen repeatedly, ten times or more. V and J are TRBV29-1 and TRBJ2-7; possibly TRBD1 or TRBD2 for D (6 bases each). The CDR3 loop spans 16 amino acids. Germline V gives CDR1 SQVTM, CDR2 ANQGSEA. Trimming removed 6 bases from V and 2 bases from J, with 23 bases in between. The CDR3 reads CSVQGWKARGAYEQYF. As DNA, the CDR3 is TGCAGCGTGCAGGGATGGAAGGCAAGGGGGGCCTACGAGCAGTACTTC.

This clonotype was seen ten or more times. The V gene is TRBV5-1, the J gene TRBJ1-1; D possibly corresponds to TRBD1 (5 bases). V was shortened by 7 bases and J by 4 bases, with 17 bases between the two germline ends. The CDR3 length is 14 residues. CDR1 and CDR2 from the germline V gene are SGHRS and YFSETQ. The CDR3 bases are TGCGCCAGCGGCCAGGATTCGGGGGGCACTGAAGCTTTCTTT. Translated, it gives CASGQDSGGTEAFF.

The chain has TRBV11-2 and TRBJ2-7, with 8 positions matching TRBD1. CDR1 is SGHAT, CDR2 FQNNGV, per germline. The CDR3 runs 15 residues. J gave up 2 bases and V 4 bases, and 7 bases lay outside the gene matches. The DNA of the CDR3 is TGTGCCAGCAGCTCAACAGGGACAGGTGCCTACGAGCAGTACTTC. Residues: CASSSTGTGAYEQYF.